What follows is one TCR beta chain and its context. Its antigen is not identified. PCR employed 60 Vbeta and 13 Jbeta primers. Method: immunoSEQ multiplex PCR; TCRdb's copy keeps in-frame clones and lacks some. The sample holds more than 95,000 clones; about three quarters are singletons and the top ten take 6.3%. This specimen belongs to a study of cytomegalovirus exposure and HLA in healthy donors. Study conclusions and caveats: Among TCR beta chains, those listed as cytomegalovirus-associated numbered roughly 150.

Sequencing was done on a sample of PBMCs. The sequence was obtained from a woman aged 40 to 55 in good health and CMV-seronegative.

Here the CDR3 reads CASSLDSSGYNEQFF. CDR3 sequence (DNA): TGTGCCAGCAGTTTGGACAGTTCGGGATACAATGAGCAGTTCTTC. V and J are TRBV27 and TRBJ2-1; tentative D call: TRBD1 (6 bases). V dropped 3 bases and J dropped 4 bases, with 13 bases sitting between them. CDR1 is MNHEY, CDR2 SMNVEV, per germline (reference sequence). The CDR3 sequence is 15 residues long.